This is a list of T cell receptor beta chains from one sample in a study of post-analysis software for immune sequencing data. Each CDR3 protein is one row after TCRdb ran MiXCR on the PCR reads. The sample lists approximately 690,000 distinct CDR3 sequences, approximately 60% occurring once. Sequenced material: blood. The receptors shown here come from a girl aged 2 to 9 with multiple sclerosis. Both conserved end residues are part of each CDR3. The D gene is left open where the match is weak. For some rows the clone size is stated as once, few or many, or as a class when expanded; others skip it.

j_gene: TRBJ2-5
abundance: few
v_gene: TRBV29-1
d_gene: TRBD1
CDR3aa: CSAAVDRVQTQYF
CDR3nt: TGCAGCGCAGCCGTAGACAGGGTACAGACCCAGTACTTC

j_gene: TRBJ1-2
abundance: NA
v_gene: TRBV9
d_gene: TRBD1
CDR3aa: CASSVTGTGPPYGYTF
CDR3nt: TGTGCCAGCAGCGTTACCGGGACAGGGCCCCCCTATGGCTACACCTTC

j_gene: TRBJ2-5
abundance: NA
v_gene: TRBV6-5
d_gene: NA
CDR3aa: CASSTLDGREAQYF
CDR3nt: TGTGCCAGCAGTACGTTGGACGGCCGCGAGGCCCAGTACTTC

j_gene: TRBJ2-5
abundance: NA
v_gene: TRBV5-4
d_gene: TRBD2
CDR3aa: CASSPGTSGGAGIETQYF
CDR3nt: TGTGCCAGCAGCCCCGGGACTAGCGGGGGGGCGGGGATAGAGACCCAGTACTTC

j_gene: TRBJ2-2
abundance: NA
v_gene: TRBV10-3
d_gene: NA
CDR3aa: CAMGDPGANTGELFF
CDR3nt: TGTGCCATGGGAGACCCGGGGGCGAACACCGGGGAGCTGTTTTTT

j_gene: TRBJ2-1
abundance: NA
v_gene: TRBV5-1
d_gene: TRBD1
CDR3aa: CASSLEQGAYNEQFF
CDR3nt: TGCGCCAGCAGCTTGGAACAGGGGGCCTACAATGAGCAGTTCTTC

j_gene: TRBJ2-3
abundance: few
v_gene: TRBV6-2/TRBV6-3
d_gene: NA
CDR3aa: CASSYGDSGLTDTQYF
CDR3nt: TGTGCCAGCAGTTACGGGGATAGCGGACTCACAGATACGCAGTATTTT

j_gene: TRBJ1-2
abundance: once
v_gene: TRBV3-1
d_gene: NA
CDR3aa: CASSQDGQSLHGYTF
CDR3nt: TGTGCCAGCAGCCAAGATGGGCAATCCCTCCATGGCTACACCTTC

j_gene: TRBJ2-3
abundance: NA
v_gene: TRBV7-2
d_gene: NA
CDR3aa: CASGHAAGTQYF
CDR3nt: TGTGCCAGCGGACATGCCGCCGGGACGCAGTATTTT

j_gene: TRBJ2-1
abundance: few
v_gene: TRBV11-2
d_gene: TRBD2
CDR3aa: CASSPGVAGGPHEQFF
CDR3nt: TGTGCCAGCAGCCCCGGGGTAGCGGGAGGGCCCCATGAGCAGTTCTTC

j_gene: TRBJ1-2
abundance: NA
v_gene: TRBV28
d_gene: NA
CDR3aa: CASTSLDNSYGYTF
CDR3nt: TGTGCCAGCACGTCCCTTGACAACAGCTATGGCTACACCTTC

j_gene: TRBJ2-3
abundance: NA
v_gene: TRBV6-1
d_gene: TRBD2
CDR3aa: CASSTSENTQYF
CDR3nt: TGTGCCAGCAGTACTAGCGAAAATACGCAGTATTTT

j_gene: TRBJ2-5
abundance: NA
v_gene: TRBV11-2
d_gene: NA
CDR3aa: CASSPGRHQETQYF
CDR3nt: TGTGCCAGCAGCCCCGGGCGGCACCAAGAGACCCAGTACTTC

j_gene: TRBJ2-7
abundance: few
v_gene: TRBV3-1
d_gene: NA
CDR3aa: CASSQDLAGHYEQYF
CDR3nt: TGTGCCAGCAGCCAAGATCTTGCAGGCCACTACGAGCAGTACTTC

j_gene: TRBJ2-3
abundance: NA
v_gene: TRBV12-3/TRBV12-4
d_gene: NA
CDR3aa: CASSLDGPPSTDTQYF
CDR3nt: TGTGCCAGCAGTTTGGACGGACCCCCGAGCACAGATACGCAGTATTTT

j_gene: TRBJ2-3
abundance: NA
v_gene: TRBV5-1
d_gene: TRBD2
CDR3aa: CASSLLASGASTDTQYF
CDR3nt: TGCGCCAGCAGCTTGTTGGCTAGCGGGGCTAGCACAGATACGCAGTATTTT

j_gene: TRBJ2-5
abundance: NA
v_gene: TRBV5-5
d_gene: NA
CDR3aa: CASSTVTAVETQYF
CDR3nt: TGTGCCAGCAGCACGGTGACAGCTGTTGAGACCCAGTACTTC